This section outlines one TCR beta chain sequence together with its context. What this receptor recognizes is not known. Base qualities were left out, and no much larger clone turns up one base away. The data belong to a study of blood T cells in healthy people across ages (dated by TCRdb to the mid-2010s). In the study overall: In model experiments, roughly one uniquely barcoded TCR beta cDNA molecule per two T cells was captured by template switching. To avoid experimental bias, donors of different ages were distributed randomly across sequencing lanes. The study analyzed two additional independent replicas of 1 million unique cDNA reads from the same blood draw for two donors, one aged 18 to 29 and one aged 80 or older. The donors were split into four age groups: young (average around 15 years), middle-aged (39), aged (approximately 60) and long-lived (over 75). Age-related changes in TCR beta repertoire diversity were measured in the study by deep sequencing normalized with unique cDNA molecular identifiers.

The trim is 5 bases for V and 6 bases for J, with a gap of 12 bases between the germline ends. The germline V gene gives CDR1 as SGHTA and CDR2 as FQGNSA. The CDR3 covers 13 residues, taking in both the cysteine and the phenylalanine. Here the CDR3 DNA is all that survives: 39 bases in frame from base 1. The donors were some 36 Caucasian individuals from Russia, aged roughly 6 to 100 years, who were systemically healthy. Roughly 9.5 milliliters of peripheral blood were drawn from each donor into EDTA-treated Vacutainer tubes. PBMCs were isolated by Ficoll-Paque density-gradient centrifugation, with at least 7 million obtained per sample. Trizol reagent was used to extract total RNA from PBMCs, with at least 5.5 micrograms per sample. Naive CD45RAhigh/CD27high T cell percentages were measured by flow cytometry on a PBMC aliquot from every donor. Libraries were prepared through 5' RACE. For sequencing, an Illumina HiSeq 2500 was employed. A second PCR of about 7 to 12 cycles was performed with a sample-barcoded 5' primer and a J-beta primer mix. A template-switch 5' adaptor carrying 12 random nucleotides introduced a unique molecular identifier onto each TCR beta cDNA molecule. At least 2.5 million CDR3-containing paired-end reads were obtained from each sample. First-strand cDNA synthesis was performed from all RNA using the Mint cDNA synthesis kit, with priming by a TRBC-specific oligonucleotide. After uracil-DNA glycosylase treatment, a first 18-cycle PCR used universal primers M1SS and BC2_uni_R on all cDNA. In the source study's methods: For normalization, 1 million high-quality reads, each with a distinct molecular identifier, were randomly selected from each sample. Reads sharing molecular identifiers were discarded rather than binned into consensus sequences. CDR3 identification, clonotype clustering and error correction used MiTCR with a Q25 quality threshold and the strictest error-elimination algorithm. A nonparametric unseen species model with Euler transformation was used to estimate lower-bound total TCR beta diversity. Using fastp trimming at Q25 and MiXCR clonotype assembly, TCRdb reanalyzed the public sequencing data and kept in-frame beta chains. When rows share a CDR3 protein, they turn into one entry using the most common DNA and genes. None of the V and J calls come from the authors' own analysis; TCRdb made them. Within this sample are around 1.1 million distinct CDR3 sequences, with roughly two fifths of them counted one time only. Jointly, the top ten make up about an eighth of the sample.

Results the study describes overall, beyond this receptor: Compared with the aged group, more naive CD4+ T cells, fewer expanded clones and increased TCR diversity were shown by the long-lived group, suggesting age selection. Because the CMV infection status of the donors was unknown, age-related changes in expanded clonotypes may potentially have been confounded. As age increased, observed TCR beta diversity per million T cells dropped in a roughly linear way, and a significant reduction was already evident by age 40. Estimates of total diversity based on one million sequenced T cells were regarded as lower bounds and as underestimates. Observed TCR beta diversity correlated strongly with the percentage of naive T cells measured by flow cytometry. Bulk unsorted PBMC profiling prevented conclusive comparison of naive and antigen-experienced compartments.

The receptor's source is a man between 18 and 29 years old in good health. The rearranged segments are TRBV7-2 and TRBJ2-3; there is no confident call for the D gene. Sample: blood. The CDR3 protein sequence reads: CASSVSLIDTQYF. At the DNA level, the sequence is TGTGCCAGCAGCGTATCTCTGATCGATACGCAGTATTTT.